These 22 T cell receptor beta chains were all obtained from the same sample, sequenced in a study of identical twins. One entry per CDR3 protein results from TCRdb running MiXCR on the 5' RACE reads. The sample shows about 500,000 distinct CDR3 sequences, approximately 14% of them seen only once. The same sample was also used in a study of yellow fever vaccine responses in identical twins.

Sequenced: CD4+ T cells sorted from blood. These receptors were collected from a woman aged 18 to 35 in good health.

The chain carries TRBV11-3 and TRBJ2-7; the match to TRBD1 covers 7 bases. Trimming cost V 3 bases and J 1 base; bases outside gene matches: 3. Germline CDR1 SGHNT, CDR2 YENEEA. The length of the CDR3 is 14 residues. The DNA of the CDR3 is TGTGCCAGCAGCTTCGCGACAGGGTCCTACGAGCAGTACTTC. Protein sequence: CASSFATGSYEQYF.

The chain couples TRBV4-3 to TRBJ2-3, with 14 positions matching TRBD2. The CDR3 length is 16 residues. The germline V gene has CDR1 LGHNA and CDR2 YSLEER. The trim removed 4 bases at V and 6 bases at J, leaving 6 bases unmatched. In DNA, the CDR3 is TGCGCCAGCAGCCCCCGGACTAGCGGGAGGTGGGATACGCAGTATTTT. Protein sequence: CASSPRTSGRWDTQYF.

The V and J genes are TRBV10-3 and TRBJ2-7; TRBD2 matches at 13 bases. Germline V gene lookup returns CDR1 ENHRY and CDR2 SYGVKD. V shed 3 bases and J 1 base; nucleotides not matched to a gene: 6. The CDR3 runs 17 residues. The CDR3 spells CAISDGLAGVDSYEQYF. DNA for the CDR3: TGTGCCATCAGTGACGGACTAGCGGGAGTCGATTCCTACGAGCAGTACTTC.

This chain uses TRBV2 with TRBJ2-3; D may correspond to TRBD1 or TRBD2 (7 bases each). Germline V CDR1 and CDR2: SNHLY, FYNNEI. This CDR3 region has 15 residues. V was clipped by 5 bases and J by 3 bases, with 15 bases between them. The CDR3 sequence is CASSPGGVGTDTQYF. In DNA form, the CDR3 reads TGTGCCAGCAGTCCAGGGGGGGTAGGAACAGATACGCAGTATTTT. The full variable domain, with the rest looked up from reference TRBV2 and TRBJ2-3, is EPEVTQTPSHQVTQMGQEVILRCVPISNHLYFYWYRQILGQKVEFLVSFYNNEISEKSEIFDDQFSVERPDGSNFTLKIRSTKLEDSAMYFCASSPGGVGTDTQYFGPGTRLTVL.

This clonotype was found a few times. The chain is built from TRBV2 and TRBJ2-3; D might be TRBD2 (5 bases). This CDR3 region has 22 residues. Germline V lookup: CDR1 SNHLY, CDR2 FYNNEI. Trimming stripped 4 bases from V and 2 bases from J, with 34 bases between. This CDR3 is CASSVSYLTPRRRTEHTDTQYF. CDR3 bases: TGTGCCAGCAGTGTATCCTACTTGACTCCCCGCCGGCGGACTGAACACACAGATACGCAGTATTTT.

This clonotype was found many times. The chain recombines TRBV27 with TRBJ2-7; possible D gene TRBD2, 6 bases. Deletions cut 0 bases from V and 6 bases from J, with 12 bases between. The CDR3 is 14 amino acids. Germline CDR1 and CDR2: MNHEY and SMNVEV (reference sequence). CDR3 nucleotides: TGTGCCAGCAGTTTATCGGGACTGCTTGGCGAGCAGTACTTC. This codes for CASSLSGLLGEQYF.

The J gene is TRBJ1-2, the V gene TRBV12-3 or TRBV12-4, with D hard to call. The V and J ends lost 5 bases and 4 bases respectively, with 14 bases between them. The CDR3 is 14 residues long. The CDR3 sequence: CASSTRTDFYGYTF. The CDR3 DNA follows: TGTGCCAGCAGTACCCGGACGGACTTCTATGGCTACACCTTC.

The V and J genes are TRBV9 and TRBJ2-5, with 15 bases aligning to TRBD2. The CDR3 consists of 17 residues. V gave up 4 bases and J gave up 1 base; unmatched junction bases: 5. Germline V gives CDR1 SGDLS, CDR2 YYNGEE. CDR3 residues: CASSSAGLAGGQETQYF. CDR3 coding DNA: TGTGCCAGCAGCTCGGCGGGACTAGCGGGGGGCCAAGAGACCCAGTACTTC.

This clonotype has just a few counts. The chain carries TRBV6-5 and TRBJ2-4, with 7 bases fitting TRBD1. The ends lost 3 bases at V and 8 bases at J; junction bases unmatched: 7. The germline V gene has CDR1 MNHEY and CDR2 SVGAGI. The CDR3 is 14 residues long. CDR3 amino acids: CASSYSRTGHIQYF. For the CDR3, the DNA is TGTGCCAGCAGTTATTCAAGGACAGGCCACATTCAGTACTTC.

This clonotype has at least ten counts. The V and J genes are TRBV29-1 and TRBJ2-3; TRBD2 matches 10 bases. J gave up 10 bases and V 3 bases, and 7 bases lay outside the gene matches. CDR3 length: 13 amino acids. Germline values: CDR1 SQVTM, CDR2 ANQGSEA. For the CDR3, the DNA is TGCAGCGTTGAGATCCTAGCGGGGGAGCCGCAGTATTTT. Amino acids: CSVEILAGEPQYF.

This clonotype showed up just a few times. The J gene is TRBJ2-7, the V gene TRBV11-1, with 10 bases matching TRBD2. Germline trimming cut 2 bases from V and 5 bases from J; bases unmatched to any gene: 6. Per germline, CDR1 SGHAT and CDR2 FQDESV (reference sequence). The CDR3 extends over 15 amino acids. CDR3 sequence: CASSLSLAGANEQYF. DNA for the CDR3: TGTGCCAGCAGCTTAAGTCTAGCGGGAGCCAACGAGCAGTACTTC.

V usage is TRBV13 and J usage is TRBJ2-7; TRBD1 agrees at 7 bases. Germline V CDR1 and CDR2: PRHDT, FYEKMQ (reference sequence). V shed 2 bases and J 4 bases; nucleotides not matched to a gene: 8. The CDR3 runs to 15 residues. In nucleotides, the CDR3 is TGTGCCAGCAGCTTAAGGTTCCCGACAGGGTACGAGCAGTACTTC. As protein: CASSLRFPTGYEQYF. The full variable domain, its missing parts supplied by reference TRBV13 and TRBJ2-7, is AAGVIQSPRHLIKEKRETATLKCYPIPRHDTVYWYQQGPGQDPQFLISFYEKMQSDKGSIPDRFSAQQFSDYHSELNMSSLELGDSALYFCASSLRFPTGYEQYFGPGTRLTVT.

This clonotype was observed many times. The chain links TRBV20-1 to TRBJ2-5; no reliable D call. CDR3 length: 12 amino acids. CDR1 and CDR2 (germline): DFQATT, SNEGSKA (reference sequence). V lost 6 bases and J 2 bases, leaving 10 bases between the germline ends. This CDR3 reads CSASPQQETQYF. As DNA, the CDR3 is TGCAGTGCGAGCCCCCAGCAAGAGACCCAGTACTTC.

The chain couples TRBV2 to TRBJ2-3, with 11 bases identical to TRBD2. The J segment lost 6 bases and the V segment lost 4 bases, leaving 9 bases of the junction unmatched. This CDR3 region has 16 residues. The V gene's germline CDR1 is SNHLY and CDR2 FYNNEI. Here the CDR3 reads CASSVDSGGAGDTQYF. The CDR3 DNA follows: TGTGCCAGCAGTGTGGATAGCGGGGGGGCCGGCGATACGCAGTATTTT.

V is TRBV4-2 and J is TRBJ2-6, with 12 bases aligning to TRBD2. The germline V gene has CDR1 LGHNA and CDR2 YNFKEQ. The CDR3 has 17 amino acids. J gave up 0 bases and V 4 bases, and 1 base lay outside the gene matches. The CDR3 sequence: CASSPSGGASGANVLTF. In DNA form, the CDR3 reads TGTGCCAGCAGCCCTAGCGGGGGGGCCTCTGGGGCCAACGTCCTGACTTTC.

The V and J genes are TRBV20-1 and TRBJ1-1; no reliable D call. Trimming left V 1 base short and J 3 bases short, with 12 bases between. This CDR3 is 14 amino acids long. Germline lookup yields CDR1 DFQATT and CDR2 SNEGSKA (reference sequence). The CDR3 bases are TGCAGTGCTAGAGTGGACGGAACGGACACTGAAGCTTTCTTT. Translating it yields CSARVDGTDTEAFF.

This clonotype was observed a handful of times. The CDR3 reads CASSPIGGSSYNEQFF. In DNA form, the CDR3 reads TGTGCCAGCAGTCCAATCGGGGGCAGCTCCTACAATGAGCAGTTCTTC. The chain joins TRBV12-3 or TRBV12-4 to TRBJ2-1; D might be TRBD1 or TRBD2, each matching 6 bases. The CDR3 is 16 residues long. V was pared by 5 bases and J by 0 bases, with 14 bases between.

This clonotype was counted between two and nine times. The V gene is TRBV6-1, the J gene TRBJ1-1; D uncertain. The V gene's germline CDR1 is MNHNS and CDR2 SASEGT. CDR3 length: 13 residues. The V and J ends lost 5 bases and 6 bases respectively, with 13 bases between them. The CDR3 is CASSRRMVSEAFF. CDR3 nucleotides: TGTGCCAGCAGTCGCCGGATGGTCTCTGAAGCTTTCTTT.

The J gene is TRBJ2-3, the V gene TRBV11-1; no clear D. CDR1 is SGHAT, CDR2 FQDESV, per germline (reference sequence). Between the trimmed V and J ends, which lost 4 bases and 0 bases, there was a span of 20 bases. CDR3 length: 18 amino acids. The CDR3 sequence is CASSYRGVAGSSTDTQYF. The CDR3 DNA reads TGTGCCAGCAGCTATCGTGGGGTGGCCGGCTCTAGCACAGATACGCAGTATTTT.

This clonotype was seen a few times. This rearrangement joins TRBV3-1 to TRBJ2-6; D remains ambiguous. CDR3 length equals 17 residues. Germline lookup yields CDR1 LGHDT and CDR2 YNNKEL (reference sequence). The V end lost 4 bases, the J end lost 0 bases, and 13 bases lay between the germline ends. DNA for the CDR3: TGTGCCAGCAGCCCACATGGACGGTCCTCTGGGGCCAACGTCCTGACTTTC. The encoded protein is CASSPHGRSSGANVLTF.

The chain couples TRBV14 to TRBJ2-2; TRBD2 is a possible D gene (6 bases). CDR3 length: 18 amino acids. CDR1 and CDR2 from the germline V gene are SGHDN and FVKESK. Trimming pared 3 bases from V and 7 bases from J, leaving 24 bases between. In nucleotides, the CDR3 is TGTGCCAGCAGCCACGGAGTACTAGCCGGAGGTGCGGGCGGGGAGCTGTTTTTT. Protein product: CASSHGVLAGGAGGELFF.

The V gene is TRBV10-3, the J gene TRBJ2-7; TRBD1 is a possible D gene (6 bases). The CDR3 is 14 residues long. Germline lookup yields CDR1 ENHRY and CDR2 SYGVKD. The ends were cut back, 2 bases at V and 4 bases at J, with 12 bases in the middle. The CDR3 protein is CAISESADRYEQYF. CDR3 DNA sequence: TGTGCCATCAGTGAGAGTGCGGACAGATACGAGCAGTACTTC.